These 18 T cell receptor beta chains share one sample of origin, sequenced in a study of glioma-infiltrating T cells. Amplification of TCR alpha and beta CDR3 regions from RNA used iRepertoire nested multiplex PCR. TCRdb processed the multiplex PCR reads anew with MiXCR; each CDR3 protein has one entry. The sample records roughly 120,000 distinct CDR3 sequences, roughly 23% being singletons. Specimen: glioma tissue, nonneoplastic brain tissue, or PBMCs (not recorded which). The source is a human donor with low-grade glioma or glioblastoma, undergoing nonglioma brain surgery, or in good health (not recorded which).

This clonotype occurred once. Mismatch with germline at one junction end may stem from a read error. J is TRBJ2-3 and V is TRBV20-1; TRBD2 aligns across 10 bases. This CDR3 has 15 residues. CDR1 is DFQATT, CDR2 SNEGSKA, per germline (reference sequence). For the CDR3, the DNA is TGCAGTGCTAAAGATCCGTCTAGCGGGAGAGATACGCAGGATTTT. It codes for CSAKDPSSGRDTQDF.

About this clonotype: Its ends do not fully match the called genes, so a read error is possible. This chain uses TRBV6-6 with TRBJ2-1, with D possibly matching TRBD1 (5 bases). In germline, CDR1 is MNHNY, CDR2 SVGAGI (reference sequence). The CDR3 covers 17 residues. The DNA for the CDR3 is TGTGCCAGCAGTTACCCGAGTGGCAGGGTAAGGAACAATAAGCAGTTCTTC. Translating it yields CASSYPSGRVRNNKQFF.

This clonotype was counted at least ten times. The V gene is TRBV28, the J gene TRBJ2-7; D may be TRBD2 (6 bases). The CDR3 runs to 22 residues. Germline values: CDR1 MDHEN, CDR2 SYDVKM. With 3 bases removed from V and 0 bases from J, the gap between germline ends came to 33 bases. CDR3 in DNA: TGTGCCAGCAGTTTGTCCCTAATATCTTTCAACGGTAGCGGCCCATTCTCCTACGAGCAGTACTTC. Its translation is CASSLSLISFNGSGPFSYEQYF.

Worth noting for this clonotype: A much larger clonotype is one base distant, so this may be a read error. The gene calls are TRBV25-1 and TRBJ2-7, with D hard to call. Germline CDR1 and CDR2: MGHDK and SYGVNS. The CDR3 contains 16 residues. The CDR3 DNA reads TGTGCCAGCAGTGAAATTGGTGCCCGGAGCTCCTACAAGCAGTACTTC. It codes for CASSEIGARSSYKQYF.

This clonotype has ten or more counts. The chain combines TRBV7-2 with TRBJ2-4; 7 nucleotides align to TRBD2. Germline V gene sequence: CDR1 SGHTA, CDR2 FQGNSA. V dropped 1 base and J dropped 1; count of bases not matched to a gene: 4. The length of the CDR3 is 16 residues. The CDR3: CASSLDPGGAKNIQYF. For the CDR3, the DNA is TGTGCCAGCAGCTTAGATCCGGGAGGTGCCAAAAACATTCAGTACTTC.

Ten or more counts support this clonotype. The V gene is TRBV27, the J gene TRBJ2-7, with a possible D match to TRBD2 (5 bases). Germline CDR1 and CDR2: MNHEY and SMNVEV (reference sequence). This CDR3 contains 14 residues. Trimming shortened V by 1 base and J by 1 base, and 8 bases separated the two germline ends. Written as DNA, the CDR3 is TGTGCCAGCAGTTTATTTCGGACTTCCTACGAGCAGTACTTC. It encodes CASSLFRTSYEQYF.

In the case of this clonotype: Being one base from a much bigger clone, this may be a read error. V is TRBV7-2 and J is TRBJ2-7; 10 bases line up with TRBD2. Germline V gene lookup returns CDR1 SGHTA and CDR2 FQGNSA. CDR3 length: 17 residues. CDR3 residues: CASSLEGPLAGIYEQCF. DNA for the CDR3: TGTGCCAGCAGCTTAGAGGGACCACTAGCGGGAATCTACGAGCAGTGCTTC.

This clonotype was observed many times. The V and J genes are TRBV4-1 and TRBJ2-3; D not resolved. CDR1 is MGHRA and CDR2 is YSYEKL in the germline V gene. The CDR3 has 15 amino acids. V was shortened by 3 bases and J by 3 bases, with 13 bases between the two germline ends. The CDR3 DNA reads TGCGCCAGCAGCCACCCATTAGTAGTTACAGATACGCAGTATTTT. It yields the protein CASSHPLVVTDTQYF.

This clonotype was detected many times. The CDR3 spells CSARGRDRGYEQYF. The CDR3 nucleotides read TGCAGTGCTAGAGGGAGGGACAGGGGTTACGAGCAGTACTTC. J is TRBJ2-7 and V is TRBV20-1; 10 nucleotides align to TRBD1. The CDR3 covers 14 residues. Trimming cost V 1 base and J 4 bases; bases outside gene matches: 4. Germline lookup yields CDR1 DFQATT and CDR2 SNEGSKA (reference sequence).

The rearrangement joins TRBV15 to TRBJ1-3; D is unresolved. The CDR3 loop spans 14 amino acids. The V gene's germline CDR1 is LNHNV and CDR2 YYDKDF (reference sequence). Trimming stripped 11 bases from V and 16 bases from J, with 30 bases between. The chain's CDR3 is CAASDRGSGNTLYF. The CDR3 nucleotides read TGTGCCGCTTCGGACCGCGGCTCTGGAAACACCCTCTATTTT. Full variable domain (rest looked up from reference TRBV15 and TRBJ1-3): DAMVIQNPRYQVTQFGKPVTLSCSQTLNHNVMYWYQQKSSQAPKLLFHYYDKDFNNEADTPDNFQSRRPNTSFCFLDIRSPGLGDTAMYLCAASDRGSGNTLYFGEGSWLTVV.

A word on this clonotype: This clone may be a read error of a much larger clone one base away. The chain joins TRBV6-5 to TRBJ2-2; D remains unclear. Germline-derived CDR1 and CDR2 are MNHEY and SVGAGI. The CDR3 is made up of 14 amino acids. Between the trimmed V and J ends, which lost 4 bases and 7 bases, there was a span of 13 bases. This CDR3 is CASSCSTLGGELFF. The CDR3 nucleotides read TGTGCCAGCAGTTGCTCGACTTTGGGCGGGGAGCTGTTTTTT.

To note about this clonotype: Given a much more abundant clone one base away, this may be a read error. V is TRBV2 and J is TRBJ2-1, with a weak D call TRBD1 (5 bases). Germline CDR1 is SNHLY and CDR2 is FYNNEI. The CDR3 extends over 14 amino acids. CDR3 sequence reads: CVSLDTFSYNEQFF. CDR3 DNA: TGTGTCAGCTTGGACACCTTCTCCTACAATGAGCAGTTCTTC.

Notes on this clonotype: It is likely a read error, because the conserved phenylalanine at the end of the CDR3 is missing. The genes are TRBV4-2 and TRBJ2-5, with D unclear. Germline values: CDR1 LGHNA, CDR2 YNFKEQ. The CDR3 totals 13 residues. CDR3 amino acids: CASSQEVRETQYL. DNA for the CDR3: TGTGCCAGCAGCCAAGAAGTTCGTGAGACACAGTACCTC.

The genes are TRBV12-3 or TRBV12-4 and TRBJ2-2; 8 bases line up with TRBD1. The CDR3 is made up of 15 amino acids. J lost 2 bases, V lost 4 bases, and 3 bases had no gene match. The CDR3 DNA is TGTGCCAGCAGTTGGCAGGGGGCAAACACCGGGGAGCTGTTTTTT. This codes for CASSWQGANTGELFF.

This clonotype was found many times. The J gene is TRBJ2-1, the V gene TRBV2; 12 nucleotides align to TRBD1. Trimming removed 7 bases from V and 8 bases from J; junction bases left unmatched: 3. This CDR3 has 13 amino acids. Germline V gene data show CDR1 as SNHLY and CDR2 as FYNNEI. The CDR3 is CASNRDRGHEQFF. CDR3 nucleotide sequence: TGTGCCAGCAATCGGGACAGGGGGCATGAGCAGTTCTTC.

Concerning this clonotype itself: Possible read error: a much larger clone is one base away. As the CDR3 is not closed by the conserved phenylalanine or tryptophan, this likely results from a read error. The chain couples TRBV19 to TRBJ2-3; D may match TRBD1 or TRBD2 (5 bases each). V was pared by 2 bases and J by 1 base, with 10 bases between. From germline, CDR1 is LNHDA and CDR2 SQIVND (reference sequence). The CDR3 contains 15 residues. The chain's CDR3 is CASSISGPGTDTQYL. Here the CDR3 DNA reads TGTGCCAGTAGTATATCGGGACCTGGCACAGATACGCAGTATCTT.

This clonotype was recorded many times. This chain uses TRBV27 with TRBJ1-2; 12 bases agree with TRBD1. The CDR3 extends over 14 amino acids. V lost 5 bases to trimming and J lost 8 bases; unmatched junction nucleotides: 6. Germline V gene lookup returns CDR1 MNHEY and CDR2 SMNVEV (reference sequence). In DNA, the CDR3 is TGTGCCAGCAGTACCGGGACAGGGGGCAGGGGCTACACCTTC. Amino acid sequence: CASSTGTGGRGYTF.

This clonotype appeared many times. V is TRBV6-1 and J is TRBJ2-3, with a possible D match to TRBD1 (5 bases). CDR1 is MNHNS and CDR2 is SASEGT in the germline V gene. This CDR3 is built from 11 residues. V lost 8 bases and J lost 6, with 9 bases in between. The CDR3 DNA reads TGTGCCAGCGGGGCCATTGATACGCAGTATTTT. This codes for CASGAIDTQYF.